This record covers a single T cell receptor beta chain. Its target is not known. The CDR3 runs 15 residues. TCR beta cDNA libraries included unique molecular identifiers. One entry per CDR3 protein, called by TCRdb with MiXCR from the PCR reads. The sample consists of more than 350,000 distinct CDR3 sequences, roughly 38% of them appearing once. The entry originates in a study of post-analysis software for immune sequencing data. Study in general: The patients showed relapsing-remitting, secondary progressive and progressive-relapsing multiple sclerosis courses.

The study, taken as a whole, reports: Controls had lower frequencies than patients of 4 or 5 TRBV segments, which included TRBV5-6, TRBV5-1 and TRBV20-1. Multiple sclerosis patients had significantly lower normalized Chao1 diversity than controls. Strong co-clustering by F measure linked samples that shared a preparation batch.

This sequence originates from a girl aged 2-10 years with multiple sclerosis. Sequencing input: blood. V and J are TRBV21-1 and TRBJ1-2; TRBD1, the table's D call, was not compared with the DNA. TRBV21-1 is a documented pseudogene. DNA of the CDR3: TGTGCCAGCAGCAAGGGACAGGGAACTAACTATGGCTACACCTTC. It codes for CASSKGQGTNYGYTF.